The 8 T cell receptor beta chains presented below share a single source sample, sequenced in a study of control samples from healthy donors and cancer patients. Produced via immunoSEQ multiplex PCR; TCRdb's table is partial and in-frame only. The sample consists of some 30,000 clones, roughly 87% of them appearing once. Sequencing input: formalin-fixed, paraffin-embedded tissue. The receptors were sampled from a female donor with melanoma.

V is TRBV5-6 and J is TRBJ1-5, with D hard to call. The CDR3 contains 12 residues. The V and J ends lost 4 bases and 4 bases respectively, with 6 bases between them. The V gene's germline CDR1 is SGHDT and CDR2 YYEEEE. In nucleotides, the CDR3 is TGTGCCAGCAGCGGATTGAATCAGCCCCAGCATTTT. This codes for CASSGLNQPQHF.

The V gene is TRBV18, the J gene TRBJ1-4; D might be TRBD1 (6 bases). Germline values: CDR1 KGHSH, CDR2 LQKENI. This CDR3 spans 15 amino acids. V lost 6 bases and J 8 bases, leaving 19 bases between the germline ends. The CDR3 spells CASSPILGAGEKLFF. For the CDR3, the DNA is TGTGCCAGCTCCCCAATTCTGGGGGCTGGGGAAAAACTGTTTTTT.

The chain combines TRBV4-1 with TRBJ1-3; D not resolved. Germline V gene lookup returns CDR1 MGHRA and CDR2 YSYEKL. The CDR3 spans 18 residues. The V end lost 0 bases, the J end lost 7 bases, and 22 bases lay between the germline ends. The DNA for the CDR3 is TGCGCCAGCAGCCAAGAGACGTTAACGGGATATCAGAGGAACACCATATATTTT. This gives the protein CASSQETLTGYQRNTIYF.

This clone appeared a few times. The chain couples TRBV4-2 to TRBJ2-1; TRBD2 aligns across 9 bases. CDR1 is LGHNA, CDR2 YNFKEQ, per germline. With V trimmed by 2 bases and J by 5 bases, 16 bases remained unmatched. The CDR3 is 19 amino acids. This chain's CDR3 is CASSQYVLSPTSGHNEQFF. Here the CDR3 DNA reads TGTGCCAGCAGCCAATACGTCCTATCCCCAACTAGCGGGCACAATGAGCAGTTCTTC.

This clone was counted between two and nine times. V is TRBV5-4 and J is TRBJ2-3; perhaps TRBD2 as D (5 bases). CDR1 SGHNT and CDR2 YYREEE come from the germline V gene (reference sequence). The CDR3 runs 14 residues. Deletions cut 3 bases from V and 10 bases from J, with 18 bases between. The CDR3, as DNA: TGTGCCAGCAGCTCGGCCTACATGAGGGAGCCGCAGTATTTT. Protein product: CASSSAYMREPQYF. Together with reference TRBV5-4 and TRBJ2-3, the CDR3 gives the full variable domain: ETGVTQSPTHLIKTRGQQVTLRCSSQSGHNTVSWYQQALGQGPQFIFQYYREEENGRGNFPPRFSGLQFPNYSSELNVNALELDDSALYLCASSSAYMREPQYFGPGTRLTVL.

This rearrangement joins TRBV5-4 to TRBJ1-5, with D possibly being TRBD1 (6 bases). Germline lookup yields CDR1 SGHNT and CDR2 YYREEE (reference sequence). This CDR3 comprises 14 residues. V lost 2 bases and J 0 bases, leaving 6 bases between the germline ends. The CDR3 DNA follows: TGTGCCAGCAGCTTAGGGGGTAGCAATCAGCCCCAGCATTTT. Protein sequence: CASSLGGSNQPQHF. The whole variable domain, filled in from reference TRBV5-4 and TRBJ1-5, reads ETGVTQSPTHLIKTRGQQVTLRCSSQSGHNTVSWYQQALGQGPQFIFQYYREEENGRGNFPPRFSGLQFPNYSSELNVNALELDDSALYLCASSLGGSNQPQHFGDGTRLSIL.

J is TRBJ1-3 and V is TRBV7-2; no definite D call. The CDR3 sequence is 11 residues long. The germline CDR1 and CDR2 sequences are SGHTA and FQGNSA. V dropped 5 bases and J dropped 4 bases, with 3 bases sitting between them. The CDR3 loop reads CASSRGNTIYF. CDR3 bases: TGTGCCAGCAGCCGCGGAAACACCATATATTTT.

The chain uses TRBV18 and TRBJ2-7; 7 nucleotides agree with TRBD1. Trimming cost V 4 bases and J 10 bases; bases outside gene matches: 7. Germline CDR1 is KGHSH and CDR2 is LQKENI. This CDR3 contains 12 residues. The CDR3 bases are TGTGCCAGCTCACTCACCCGGGACAGACAGTACTTC. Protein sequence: CASSLTRDRQYF.